The 18 T cell receptor beta chains presented below share a single source sample, sequenced in a study of cytomegalovirus exposure and HLA in healthy donors. Both 60 Vbeta primers and 13 Jbeta primers went into the PCR. TCRdb keeps only in-frame clones here, not all; method: immunoSEQ multiplex PCR. The table lists some 160,000 clones, about 80% of them singletons. The sample taken for sequencing was PBMCs. The receptors here all came from a woman aged 45-65 years in good health and CMV-seronegative.

The J gene is TRBJ2-7, the V gene TRBV28; D is unresolved. CDR1 is MDHEN, CDR2 SYDVKM, per germline. The V end lost 6 bases, the J end lost 4 bases, and 10 bases lay between the germline ends. This CDR3 is built from 12 residues. The CDR3 protein is CASSRGGYEQYF. DNA of the CDR3: TGTGCCAGCAGCCGTGGCGGATACGAGCAGTACTTC.

V and J are TRBV11-2 and TRBJ2-1, with no clear D. Trimming removed 5 bases at V and 1 base at J, with 12 bases between. The CDR3 totals 15 residues. Germline CDR1 and CDR2: SGHAT and FQNNGV. CDR3 DNA sequence: TGTGCCAGCAGCCAACTAAGTAGTTCCTACAATGAGCAGTTCTTC. Protein sequence: CASSQLSSSYNEQFF. The whole variable domain, filled in from reference TRBV11-2 and TRBJ2-1, reads EAGVAQSPRYKIIEKRQSVAFWCNPISGHATLYWYQQILGQGPKLLIQFQNNGVVDDSQLPKDRFSAERLKGVDSTLKIQPAKLEDSAVYLCASSQLSSSYNEQFFGPGTRLTVL.

As DNA, the CDR3 is TGTGCCAGCAGCTTAAGACAGGGCATGAACACTGAAGCTTTCTTT. This codes for CASSLRQGMNTEAFF. This chain joins TRBV7-9 and TRBJ1-1, with 7 bases matching TRBD1. V lost 2 bases and J lost 0; bases outside the gene matches: 3. The CDR3 is 15 residues long. CDR1 is SEHNR, CDR2 FQNEAQ, per germline (reference sequence). The entire variable domain, with the rest obtained from reference TRBV7-9 and TRBJ1-1, is as follows: DTGVSQNPRHKITKRGQNVTFRCDPISEHNRLYWYRQTLGQGPEFLTYFQNEAQLEKSRLLSDRFSAERPKGSFSTLEIQRTEQGDSAMYLCASSLRQGMNTEAFFGQGTRLTVV.

This sequence joins TRBV27 and TRBJ2-7; 7 bases line up with TRBD2. Germline lookup yields CDR1 MNHEY and CDR2 SMNVEV (reference sequence). The CDR3 length is 15 residues. V dropped 2 bases and J dropped 7; count of bases not matched to a gene: 11. CDR3 DNA: TGTGCCAGCAGTTTAGCGGGGGAGGCGGGTGTTGAGCAGTACTTC. Its protein is CASSLAGEAGVEQYF.

V and J are TRBV28 and TRBJ1-3; 9 bases match TRBD1. Germline assignment: CDR1 MDHEN and CDR2 SYDVKM. CDR3 length: 15 amino acids. Trimming at V came to 11 bases and at J to 1 base, leaving 9 bases not matched to a gene. The CDR3 DNA reads TGTGCCTCACAGGGGGCGATTACTTCTGGAAACACCATATATTTT. Encoded protein: CASQGAITSGNTIYF.

The J gene is TRBJ2-7, the V gene TRBV2, with 9 positions matching TRBD1. V shed 5 bases, J shed 1 base, and the junction held 15 bases outside the gene matches. The CDR3 sequence is 18 residues long. Germline CDR1 is SNHLY and CDR2 is FYNNEI. For the CDR3, the DNA is TGTGCCAGCAGTACCACCTTCGAAGGACAGGGGTGGTCCTACGAGCAGTACTTC. Its protein is CASSTTFEGQGWSYEQYF.

V usage is TRBV6-1 and J usage is TRBJ1-1; 9 bases match TRBD1. The J segment lost 6 bases and the V segment lost 6 bases, leaving 11 bases of the junction unmatched. CDR1 is MNHNS and CDR2 is SASEGT in the germline V gene. The CDR3 loop spans 15 amino acids. This chain's CDR3 is CASRSGQGRESEAFF. For the CDR3, the DNA is TGTGCCAGCAGATCGGGACAGGGCCGGGAGTCTGAAGCTTTCTTT.

V and J are TRBV7-2 and TRBJ1-1; D is ambiguous. Germline-derived CDR1 and CDR2 are SGHTA and FQGNSA. This CDR3 is 13 amino acids long. V was pared by 6 bases and J by 1 base, with 9 bases between. DNA for the CDR3: TGTGCCAGCAGGGTGGAGCCGAACACTGAAGCTTTCTTT. It translates to CASRVEPNTEAFF.

This sequence joins TRBV2 and TRBJ2-3; perhaps TRBD2 as D (5 bases). Germline CDR1 reads SNHLY; CDR2 reads FYNNEI. The CDR3 consists of 12 residues. This CDR3 reads CDAERRPGTQYF. CDR3 nucleotides: TGTGACGCCGAGCGGAGGCCGGGTACGCAGTATTTT.

This clone has only one observation. The gene calls are TRBV7-9 and TRBJ2-7; the match to TRBD1 covers 8 bases. Losses at the gene ends were 4 bases for V and 0 bases for J; bases not matched to a gene: 11. Germline V gene sequence: CDR1 SEHNR, CDR2 FQNEAQ (reference sequence). The CDR3 has 17 amino acids. CDR3 in DNA: TGTGCCAGCAGCTGGGGGCGAGGACAGGGCATCTCCTACGAGCAGTACTTC. Translated, it gives CASSWGRGQGISYEQYF.

The chain carries TRBV30 and TRBJ2-7, with a tentative D call TRBD2 (6 bases). Germline V gene lookup returns CDR1 GTSNPN and CDR2 SVGIG (reference sequence). Trimming took off 3 bases at V and 2 bases at J, with 11 bases between the two ends. The CDR3 is made up of 13 amino acids. CDR3 loop: CAWRLAGTYEQYF. The CDR3 DNA is TGTGCCTGGAGACTAGCAGGAACCTACGAGCAGTACTTC.

V is TRBV14 and J is TRBJ1-2; a weak D match, TRBD1 (5 bases). The CDR3 sequence is 16 residues long. Trimming took 4 bases from V and 0 from J, leaving 15 bases between them. Germline V gene sequence: CDR1 SGHDN, CDR2 FVKESK. In nucleotides, the CDR3 is TGTGCCAGCAGCCGCTTCGGAGGGGCACCTAACTATGGCTACACCTTC. Protein: CASSRFGGAPNYGYTF.

This chain uses TRBV5-4 with TRBJ2-3; TRBD2 aligns across 11 bases. CDR3 length: 16 amino acids. CDR1 is SGHNT and CDR2 is YYREEE in the germline V gene (reference sequence). J was trimmed by 0 bases and V by 4 bases; bases with no gene match: 4. This CDR3 is CASSLRLAGSTDTQYF. CDR3 DNA: TGTGCCAGCAGCCTTCGACTAGCGGGGAGCACAGATACGCAGTATTTT.

This chain uses TRBV5-4 with TRBJ1-4, with TRBD1 matching over 9 bases. The CDR3 spans 15 residues. Germline V CDR1 and CDR2: SGHNT, YYREEE (reference sequence). V lost 4 bases, J lost 7 bases, and 8 bases stayed unmatched. CDR3 coding DNA: TGTGCCAGCAGCCCGCGACAGGGGGTTGGTGAAAAACTGTTTTTT. This translates into CASSPRQGVGEKLFF.

The V and J genes are TRBV14 and TRBJ2-5, with 9 nucleotides matching TRBD2. The CDR3 loop spans 16 amino acids. CDR1 and CDR2 (germline): SGHDN, FVKESK. The trim removed 1 base at V and 6 bases at J, leaving 9 bases unmatched. The CDR3 sequence: CASSQAHGGGAKTQYF. In nucleotides, the CDR3 is TGTGCCAGCAGCCAAGCCCACGGCGGGGGGGCAAAGACCCAGTACTTC.

The V gene is TRBV20-1, the J gene TRBJ2-7; TRBD1 is a possible D gene (6 bases). The CDR3 runs 11 residues. CDR1 is DFQATT, CDR2 SNEGSKA, per germline (reference sequence). CDR3 residues: CKPGHLFEQYF. In nucleotides, the CDR3 is TGCAAGCCGGGACACCTTTTTGAGCAGTACTTC.

This clone was picked up one time. Additional DNA sequences in this sample encode the identical CDR3. The chain carries TRBV6-5 and TRBJ1-1; a weak D match, TRBD1 (5 bases). Germline CDR1 is MNHEY and CDR2 is SVGAGI. V lost 7 bases, J lost 3 bases, and 15 bases lay in between. CDR3 length equals 14 residues. DNA of the CDR3: TGTGCCAGCATCTCGCACGGGGGGGACACTGAAGCTTTCTTT. Translation gives CASISHGGDTEAFF.

V and J are TRBV5-1 and TRBJ2-3; 9 nucleotides agree with TRBD1. CDR1 is SGHRS and CDR2 is YFSETQ in the germline V gene. The CDR3 is made up of 14 amino acids. J lost 4 bases, V lost 4 bases, and 4 bases had no gene match. DNA of the CDR3: TGCGCCAGCAGCCCGGGACAGGGATCAGATACGCAGTATTTT. This encodes CASSPGQGSDTQYF.